This TCR beta chain derives from a study of shared clonotypes between healthy human individuals. Assay used: immunoSEQ multiplex PCR; TCRdb lists only in-frame clones, some missing. This table has approximately 2.5 million clones, approximately 90% appearing once. The source of this sequence is a man aged 18 to 29 in good health. The specimen was naive CD4+ T cells sorted from blood. Subset described: CD45RA+ positively selected.

CDR3 amino acids: CASSFFGGESRKLFF. DNA for the CDR3: TGTGCCAGCAGTTTCTTCGGGGGCGAATCAAGAAAACTGTTTTTT. The J gene is TRBJ1-4, the V gene TRBV28, with D maybe TRBD1 (6 bases). V was trimmed by 3 bases and J by 10 bases, leaving 18 bases between them. The CDR3 sequence is 15 residues long. Germline loops: CDR1 MDHEN, CDR2 SYDVKM.